Listed here are 24 T cell receptor beta chains from one sample, sequenced in a study of blood T cell repertoires in COVID-19. Clones were read by immunoSEQ multiplex PCR, and TCRdb kept only the in-frame ones, dropping some. In the table there are 300,000 to 350,000 clones, around 85% of which are singletons. The sequencing input was PBMCs or T cells enriched from blood (not recorded which). These receptors all stem from a young man who had recovered from COVID-19.

The CDR3 DNA follows: TGTGCCACCAGTAGACAGGGGTATGGCTACACCTTC. Amino acids: CATSRQGYGYTF. The chain recombines TRBV24-1 with TRBJ1-2; 8 nucleotides align to TRBD1. V lost 6 bases and J lost 5; bases outside the gene matches: 1. CDR1 is KGHDR, CDR2 SFDVKD, per germline. The CDR3 runs 12 residues.

The chain links TRBV12-3 or TRBV12-4 to TRBJ1-1; 8 nucleotides align to TRBD1. The ends lost 10 bases at V and 6 bases at J; junction bases unmatched: 4. The CDR3 length is 11 residues. Here the CDR3 reads CATQGASEAFF. DNA for the CDR3: TGTGCCACCCAGGGGGCGTCTGAAGCTTTCTTT.

V is TRBV4-2 and J is TRBJ2-5, with 12 bases lining up with TRBD2. Germline V gene sequence: CDR1 LGHNA, CDR2 YNFKEQ. The J segment lost 4 bases and the V segment lost 5 bases, leaving 5 bases of the junction unmatched. The CDR3 covers 15 residues. Written as DNA, the CDR3 is TGTGCCAGCAGCGACATGACTAGCGGGGGAGAGACCCAGTACTTC. It specifies CASSDMTSGGETQYF.

This rearrangement joins TRBV29-1 to TRBJ2-7, with D unclear. Between the trimmed V and J ends, which lost 6 bases and 4 bases, there was a span of 10 bases. The CDR3 consists of 11 residues. CDR1 is SQVTM and CDR2 is ANQGSEA in the germline V gene. The CDR3 region is CSVRFGYEQYF. CDR3 nucleotides: TGCAGCGTGAGGTTTGGGTACGAGCAGTACTTC.

The rearrangement uses TRBV6-2 or TRBV6-3 and TRBJ2-7; D is undetermined. Between the trimmed V and J ends, which lost 4 bases and 4 bases, there was a span of 8 bases. CDR3 length: 12 residues. CDR1 and CDR2 from the germline V gene are MNHEY and SVGEGT. The CDR3 spells CASSSWQYEQYF. CDR3 nucleotides: TGTGCCAGCAGTTCGTGGCAGTACGAGCAGTACTTC.

This chain connects TRBV19 to TRBJ1-2; 10 bases match TRBD1. The CDR3 sequence is 14 residues long. V trimming: 4 bases; J trimming: 8 bases; junction bases outside the gene matches: 7. The V gene's germline CDR1 is LNHDA and CDR2 SQIVND (reference sequence). The CDR3 here is CASSTWGQGNGYTF. In DNA, the CDR3 is TGTGCCAGTAGTACCTGGGGACAGGGGAACGGCTACACCTTC. The full variable domain, its missing parts supplied by reference TRBV19 and TRBJ1-2, is DGGITQSPKYLFRKEGQNVTLSCEQNLNHDAMYWYRQDPGQGLRLIYYSQIVNDFQKGDIAEGYSVSREKKESFPLTVTSAQKNPTAFYLCASSTWGQGNGYTFGSGTRLTVV.

Worth noting for this clone: At one of its ends the junction is not consistent with the germline gene, which may arise from a read error. The chain links TRBV7-7 to TRBJ2-3; 8 bases map to TRBD2. This CDR3 region has 15 residues. Looked up from germline, CDR1 is SSHAT and CDR2 is FNYEAQ (reference sequence). The CDR3 DNA reads TGTGCTAGCAGCCCGACTAGCGAAGTAGCAGATACGCAGTATTTT. This codes for CASSPTSEVADTQYF.

V is TRBV10-3 and J is TRBJ2-5, with D possibly being TRBD2 (6 bases). The germline V gene has CDR1 ENHRY and CDR2 SYGVKD. The V and J ends lost 3 bases and 2 bases respectively, with 13 bases between them. The CDR3 consists of 15 residues. As DNA, the CDR3 is TGTGCCATCAGTGAAGGGGACGGGGGTCAAGAGACCCAGTACTTC. Protein product: CAISEGDGGQETQYF.

V gene TRBV13 combines with J gene TRBJ2-7, with TRBD1 matching 9 bases. Per the germline V gene, CDR1 is PRHDT and CDR2 is FYEKMQ (reference sequence). This CDR3 contains 16 residues. Germline trimming cut 5 bases from V and 4 bases from J; bases unmatched to any gene: 12. The CDR3 DNA is TGTGCCAGCAGCAGTGGCTTTTGGGACAGGGAGTACGAGCAGTACTTC. Translating gives CASSSGFWDREYEQYF.

V is TRBV7-9 and J is TRBJ2-7, with a tentative D call TRBD2 (5 bases). Per the germline V gene, CDR1 is SEHNR and CDR2 is FQNEAQ (reference sequence). The CDR3 contains 12 residues. With 5 bases removed from V and 7 bases from J, the gap between germline ends came to 12 bases. CDR3 region: CASSARPGEQYF. As DNA, the CDR3 is TGTGCCAGCAGCGCGCGCCCGGGGGAGCAGTACTTC.

The sample holds a few counts of this clone. The chain is built from TRBV25-1 and TRBJ1-6; 12 nucleotides align to TRBD1. CDR1 and CDR2 from the germline V gene are MGHDK and SYGVNS. This CDR3 comprises 17 residues. The V gene end was trimmed by 5 bases and the J gene end by 6 bases; junction bases not matched to a gene: 8. The CDR3 protein is CASSKGQGAGGNSPLHF. For the CDR3, the DNA is TGTGCCAGCAGTAAGGGACAGGGGGCGGGAGGTAATTCACCCCTCCACTTT.

V gene TRBV5-1 combines with J gene TRBJ1-5, with TRBD1 identical over 7 bases. The CDR3 is 15 residues long. Germline V gene sequence: CDR1 SGHRS, CDR2 YFSETQ. The trim removed 4 bases at V and 4 bases at J, leaving 8 bases unmatched. The CDR3 spells CASSLWTGDNQPQHF. The CDR3 bases are TGCGCCAGCAGCCTCTGGACAGGCGATAATCAGCCCCAGCATTTT.

The rearrangement uses TRBV5-4 and TRBJ2-7, with 8 nucleotides matching TRBD2. Trimming removed 3 bases from V and 7 bases from J; junction bases left unmatched: 6. The V gene's germline CDR1 is SGHNT and CDR2 YYREEE (reference sequence). The CDR3 runs 13 residues. CDR3 amino acids: CASSSGGAGEQYF. The DNA for the CDR3 is TGTGCCAGCAGCTCCGGGGGGGCGGGAGAGCAGTACTTC. The entire variable domain, with the rest obtained from reference TRBV5-4 and TRBJ2-7, is as follows: ETGVTQSPTHLIKTRGQQVTLRCSSQSGHNTVSWYQQALGQGPQFIFQYYREEENGRGNFPPRFSGLQFPNYSSELNVNALELDDSALYLCASSSGGAGEQYFGPGTRLTVT.

The chain is built from TRBV2 and TRBJ1-5, with no clear D. In germline, CDR1 is SNHLY, CDR2 FYNNEI. The V and J ends lost 1 base and 1 base respectively, with 5 bases between them. CDR3 length equals 14 residues. The CDR3 DNA sequence: TGTGCCAGCAGTGAAGGGCTGAGCAATCAGCCCCAGCATTTT. Its translation: CASSEGLSNQPQHF.

V gene TRBV5-1 combines with J gene TRBJ1-2; TRBD1 matches at 7 bases. With 4 bases clipped from V and 13 bases from J, the junction kept 16 bases outside the gene matches. Germline V gene data show CDR1 as SGHRS and CDR2 as YFSETQ. The CDR3 has 14 residues. The CDR3 sequence: CASSQGQGVTAGTF. In nucleotides, the CDR3 is TGCGCCAGCAGCCAGGGGCAGGGGGTAACTGCGGGCACCTTC.

This clone has just one count. This chain joins TRBV9 and TRBJ1-1; D not resolved. Germline CDR1 SGDLS, CDR2 YYNGEE. There are 13 residues in the CDR3. The germline V and J ends were trimmed by 0 bases and 1 base, with 4 bases remaining between them. The CDR3 loop is CASSVDGNTEAFF. As DNA, the CDR3 is TGTGCCAGCAGCGTAGACGGGAACACTGAAGCTTTCTTT.

The V and J genes are TRBV19 and TRBJ1-1; TRBD1 matches at 7 bases. Germline V lookup: CDR1 LNHDA, CDR2 SQIVND (reference sequence). This CDR3 comprises 14 residues. Losses at the gene ends were 7 bases for V and 3 bases for J; bases not matched to a gene: 8. This CDR3 is CASTGVRGHTEAFF. CDR3 in DNA: TGTGCCAGTACAGGGGTTAGGGGGCACACTGAAGCTTTCTTT.

The chain uses TRBV9 and TRBJ1-1; no definite D call. The CDR3 consists of 15 residues. With 0 bases removed from V and 2 bases from J, the gap between germline ends came to 11 bases. Germline-derived CDR1 and CDR2 are SGDLS and YYNGEE. This CDR3 is CASSVVPGTNTEAFF. The CDR3 DNA reads as TGTGCCAGCAGCGTAGTCCCAGGAACCAACACTGAAGCTTTCTTT.

V is TRBV25-1 and J is TRBJ2-5; the match to TRBD2 covers 8 bases. Germline CDR1 reads MGHDK; CDR2 reads SYGVNS. The junction had 5 bases not matched to a gene; V was cut back by 3 bases and J by 2 bases. CDR3 length: 15 residues. CDR3 DNA sequence: TGTGCCAGCAGTGACCCGGGACTAGGACAAGAGACCCAGTACTTC. As protein: CASSDPGLGQETQYF.

This chain connects TRBV3-1 (or the pseudogene TRBV3-2) to TRBJ1-6, with 7 nucleotides matching TRBD1. The CDR3 length is 16 residues. From germline, CDR1 is LGHDT and CDR2 YNNKEL (reference sequence). V trimming: 4 bases; J trimming: 10 bases; junction bases outside the gene matches: 13. In DNA form, the CDR3 reads TGTGCCAGCAGCCTGCTTGGGGGACAGCAAGGGTCACCCCTCCACTTT. This codes for CASSLLGGQQGSPLHF.

The chain has TRBV2 and TRBJ1-5; 9 positions agree with TRBD1. This CDR3 comprises 12 residues. CDR1 and CDR2 from the germline V gene are SNHLY and FYNNEI. V shed 6 bases, J shed 11 bases, and the junction held 5 bases outside the gene matches. This chain's CDR3 is CASSVDRGSQHF. The CDR3 DNA reads as TGTGCCAGCAGCGTTGACAGGGGGTCCCAGCATTTT.

The genes are TRBV5-4 and TRBJ2-1; 13 nucleotides align to TRBD2. CDR1 SGHNT and CDR2 YYREEE come from the germline V gene (reference sequence). With 2 bases clipped from V and 7 bases from J, the junction kept 6 bases outside the gene matches. The CDR3 is 16 residues long. CDR3 loop: CASSFWTSGGANEQFF. The CDR3 DNA follows: TGTGCCAGCAGCTTCTGGACTAGCGGGGGTGCTAATGAGCAGTTCTTC.

The chain recombines TRBV5-5 with TRBJ2-1, with D perhaps TRBD1 (6 bases). This CDR3 is built from 14 residues. In germline, CDR1 is SGHKS, CDR2 YYEKEE (reference sequence). Trimming left V 7 bases short and J 6 bases short, with 17 bases between. CDR3 DNA sequence: TGTGCCAGCCAAGGCTGGGCAGGGGCCAATGAGCAGTTCTTC. Its protein is CASQGWAGANEQFF.

The gene calls are TRBV27 and TRBJ2-5, with a weak D call TRBD2 (6 bases). The V end lost 8 bases, the J end lost 5 bases, and 21 bases lay between the germline ends. Germline assignment: CDR1 MNHEY and CDR2 SMNVEV (reference sequence). The CDR3 is made up of 15 amino acids. The DNA for the CDR3 is TGTGCCAGCCGGGGGACGGGCCCCGCGCTTGAGACCCAGTACTTC. Translated, it gives CASRGTGPALETQYF.